The subject of this entry is one TCR beta chain. Seattle-derived patients entered the study during active infection and were followed longitudinally. Original data processing: Amplified reference gene primers provided the basis for estimating nucleated cell counts. This table comes from immunoSEQ multiplex PCR, and its TCRdb copy is limited to in-frame clones, with some not included. V, J and clone size were drawn from that table, and D and trimming were deduced from the DNA. The table lists about 330,000 clones, roughly 87% of them singletons. The source of the sample is a study of blood T cell repertoires in COVID-19. In the study overall: Spain, Italy and the United States supplied samples that represented acute and convalescent COVID-19. PBMCs, B-cell-depleted T cells, or T cells provided the cDNA or gDNA that made up the material.

The TCR originated in a man aged 25 to 40 with COVID-19, enrolled during active disease. Sequenced: peripheral blood.

The CDR3 DNA reads as TGTGCCAGCAGCTTTTCGGGACAGCGGGCCTACGAGCAGTACTTC. Its protein is CASSFSGQRAYEQYF. The chain employs TRBV11-2 and TRBJ2-7; the D gene is possibly TRBD1 (7 bases). V was pared by 3 bases and J by 2 bases, with 14 bases between. Germline assignment: CDR1 SGHAT and CDR2 FQNNGV. This CDR3 spans 15 amino acids.